This is a list of T cell receptor beta chains from one sample in a study of lymphopenia after photon versus proton radiotherapy. The repertoire was sequenced with immunoSEQ multiplex PCR; TCRdb's copy has only in-frame clones and lacks some. The sample lists fewer than 7,500 clones, about 92% occurring once. Here the sequenced sample was peripheral blood, taken from a patient treated with photon-based radiotherapy. The receptors were sampled from a woman aged 45-65 years with cholangiocarcinoma. Each CDR3 is given with its conserved first and last residue. Fields, in order: D gene, J gene, V gene, clone size, CDR3 protein, CDR3 DNA. A D gene is named only where the DNA matches it firmly. Not every row has a clone size; where given, it reads once, few, many or a size class.

d_gene: NA
j_gene: TRBJ2-7
v_gene: TRBV7-2
abundance: NA
CDR3aa: CASSRLEGSLEQYF
CDR3nt: TGTGCCAGCAGTCGACTGGAGGGGTCTCTCGAGCAGTACTTC

d_gene: NA
j_gene: TRBJ2-2
v_gene: TRBV7-2
abundance: few
CDR3aa: CASRLRSPFGGELFF
CDR3nt: TGTGCCAGCAGGCTCCGGTCCCCCTTTGGCGGGGAGCTGTTTTTT

d_gene: TRBD1
j_gene: TRBJ1-4
v_gene: TRBV7-6
abundance: NA
CDR3aa: CASSANRQGLNEKLFF
CDR3nt: TGTGCCAGCAGCGCCAACCGACAGGGCCTGAATGAAAAACTGTTTTTT

d_gene: NA
j_gene: TRBJ1-4
v_gene: TRBV19
abundance: NA
CDR3aa: CASSQLATNEKLFF
CDR3nt: TGTGCCAGTAGCCAACTCGCAACTAATGAAAAACTGTTTTTT

d_gene: TRBD1
j_gene: TRBJ1-5
v_gene: TRBV7-2
abundance: NA
CDR3aa: CASSRYRTGGGQPQHF
CDR3nt: TGTGCCAGCAGCCGCTATAGAACAGGGGGAGGTCAGCCCCAGCATTTT

d_gene: TRBD1
j_gene: TRBJ1-2
v_gene: TRBV5-1
abundance: NA
CDR3aa: CASSPVGTGGSSQYGYTF
CDR3nt: TGCGCCAGCAGCCCGGTTGGGACAGGGGGCTCTTCCCAGTATGGCTACACCTTC

d_gene: NA
j_gene: TRBJ1-5
v_gene: TRBV7-8
abundance: once
CDR3aa: CASSLIPLRSARGERQPQHF
CDR3nt: TGTGCCAGCAGCTTAATCCCACTTCGCTCCGCGAGGGGGGAGCGGCAGCCCCAGCATTTT

d_gene: NA
j_gene: TRBJ2-5
v_gene: TRBV5-1
abundance: NA
CDR3aa: CASSLGGVSYQETQYF
CDR3nt: TGCGCCAGCAGCTTGGGTGGGGTGTCGTACCAAGAGACCCAGTACTTC

d_gene: NA
j_gene: TRBJ1-5
v_gene: TRBV6-1
abundance: NA
CDR3aa: CASSDQQMMNQPQHF
CDR3nt: TGTGCCAGCAGTGACCAACAGATGATGAATCAGCCCCAGCATTTT

d_gene: NA
j_gene: TRBJ1-2
v_gene: TRBV4-3
abundance: NA
CDR3aa: CASSHFGHMDGYTF
CDR3nt: TGCGCCAGCAGCCACTTTGGACACATGGATGGCTACACCTTC

d_gene: TRBD1
j_gene: TRBJ2-1
v_gene: TRBV30
abundance: NA
CDR3aa: CAWSGGWHRDSKYNEQFF
CDR3nt: TGTGCCTGGAGTGGAGGATGGCACCGGGACAGTAAGTACAATGAGCAGTTCTTC

d_gene: NA
j_gene: TRBJ1-4
v_gene: TRBV29-1
abundance: NA
CDR3aa: CSVARDGDEKLFF
CDR3nt: TGCAGCGTTGCCAGGGACGGGGATGAAAAACTGTTTTTT

d_gene: TRBD2
j_gene: TRBJ2-1
v_gene: TRBV12-5
abundance: NA
CDR3aa: CASGLVLFGRGRGDYNEQFF
CDR3nt: TGTGCTAGTGGTTTGGTACTATTTGGTAGAGGCCGGGGGGACTACAATGAGCAGTTCTTC

d_gene: NA
j_gene: TRBJ1-1
v_gene: TRBV5-5
abundance: NA
CDR3aa: CASNPARQAGRGATEAFF
CDR3nt: TGTGCCAGCAATCCCGCCCGTCAGGCAGGGAGGGGGGCCACTGAAGCTTTCTTT

d_gene: NA
j_gene: TRBJ2-5
v_gene: TRBV19
abundance: NA
CDR3aa: CASSTGVTARETQYF
CDR3nt: TGTGCCAGTAGTACCGGAGTGACCGCCCGGGAGACCCAGTACTTC

d_gene: NA
j_gene: TRBJ1-1
v_gene: TRBV29-1
abundance: NA
CDR3aa: CSVVPQLRSTEAFF
CDR3nt: TGCAGCGTGGTCCCGCAGTTGAGGAGCACTGAAGCTTTCTTT

d_gene: NA
j_gene: TRBJ2-2
v_gene: TRBV14
abundance: once
CDR3aa: CASSPGRNTGELFF
CDR3nt: TGTGCCAGCAGCCCCGGGAGGAACACCGGGGAGCTGTTTTTT

d_gene: NA
j_gene: TRBJ2-7
v_gene: TRBV18
abundance: NA
CDR3aa: CASSPEGWGAYEQYF
CDR3nt: TGTGCCAGCTCACCAGAGGGGTGGGGAGCCTACGAGCAGTACTTC

d_gene: NA
j_gene: TRBJ2-5
v_gene: TRBV11-3
abundance: NA
CDR3aa: CASSLGGSEETQYF
CDR3nt: TGTGCCAGCAGCTTAGGGGGCAGCGAAGAGACCCAGTACTTC

d_gene: TRBD1
j_gene: TRBJ1-2
v_gene: TRBV4-3
abundance: NA
CDR3aa: CASSQVGTGVGYGYTF
CDR3nt: TGCGCCAGCAGCCAAGTGGGGACAGGGGTTGGCTATGGCTACACCTTC

d_gene: TRBD1
j_gene: TRBJ2-7
v_gene: TRBV9
abundance: NA
CDR3aa: CASSDGDRAKEQYF
CDR3nt: TGTGCCAGCAGCGACGGAGACAGGGCAAAAGAGCAGTACTTC

d_gene: TRBD1
j_gene: TRBJ1-4
v_gene: TRBV14
abundance: NA
CDR3aa: CASSRERRMGQANEKLFF
CDR3nt: TGTGCCAGCAGCCGCGAAAGACGAATGGGACAGGCTAATGAAAAACTGTTTTTT

d_gene: NA
j_gene: TRBJ2-3
v_gene: TRBV19
abundance: NA
CDR3aa: CASSLQGGAFTDTQYF
CDR3nt: TGTGCCAGTAGTTTGCAGGGGGGGGCCTTCACAGATACGCAGTATTTT

d_gene: NA
j_gene: TRBJ1-2
v_gene: TRBV7-9
abundance: NA
CDR3aa: CASTTPGPAYGYTF
CDR3nt: TGTGCCAGCACTACCCCCGGTCCGGCCTATGGCTACACCTTC

d_gene: NA
j_gene: TRBJ1-3
v_gene: TRBV7-9
abundance: NA
CDR3aa: CASSLGAPYSGNTIYF
CDR3nt: TGTGCCAGCAGCTTAGGGGCCCCGTACTCTGGAAACACCATATATTTT

d_gene: NA
j_gene: TRBJ2-7
v_gene: TRBV11-2
abundance: NA
CDR3aa: CASSLVPGFRQYEQYF
CDR3nt: TGTGCCAGCAGCTTAGTCCCGGGATTCCGGCAGTACGAGCAGTACTTC

d_gene: TRBD2
j_gene: TRBJ2-7
v_gene: TRBV19
abundance: NA
CDR3aa: CASSIASGTYEQYF
CDR3nt: TGTGCCAGTAGTATAGCTAGCGGGACCTACGAGCAGTACTTC

d_gene: NA
j_gene: TRBJ1-5
v_gene: TRBV19
abundance: once
CDR3aa: CASSQRQAYSNQPQHF
CDR3nt: TGTGCCAGTAGTCAGAGACAGGCCTATAGCAATCAGCCCCAGCATTTT

d_gene: NA
j_gene: TRBJ1-2
v_gene: TRBV7-5
abundance: NA
CDR3aa: CARSPQTALRGYGYTF
CDR3nt: TGTGCCAGAAGCCCGCAGACAGCTCTGAGGGGTTATGGCTACACCTTC

d_gene: TRBD1
j_gene: TRBJ2-7
v_gene: TRBV12-5
abundance: NA
CDR3aa: CASGSRQGGYEQYF
CDR3nt: TGTGCTAGTGGTTCACGACAGGGGGGGTACGAGCAGTACTTC

d_gene: NA
j_gene: TRBJ1-4
v_gene: TRBV4-3
abundance: large
CDR3aa: CASSPQSGLEKLFF
CDR3nt: TGCGCCAGCAGCCCTCAGTCAGGGCTGGAAAAACTGTTTTTT

d_gene: TRBD1
j_gene: TRBJ1-2
v_gene: TRBV5-1
abundance: NA
CDR3aa: CASSLDRDGYTF
CDR3nt: TGCGCCAGCAGCCTCGACAGGGATGGCTACACCTTC

d_gene: NA
j_gene: TRBJ2-7
v_gene: TRBV6-6
abundance: few
CDR3aa: CASSYPRGDSGEQYF
CDR3nt: TGTGCCAGCAGTTACCCCCGTGGAGATTCCGGGGAGCAGTACTTC

d_gene: NA
j_gene: TRBJ2-1
v_gene: TRBV4-1
abundance: NA
CDR3aa: CASSPRAGVGNEQFF
CDR3nt: TGCGCCAGCAGCCCGCGGGCAGGGGTTGGCAATGAGCAGTTCTTC

d_gene: NA
j_gene: TRBJ1-4
v_gene: TRBV5-1
abundance: NA
CDR3aa: CASSLSGREGEKLFF
CDR3nt: TGCGCCAGCAGCCTCTCAGGTCGCGAAGGTGAAAAACTGTTTTTT

d_gene: NA
j_gene: TRBJ1-2
v_gene: TRBV5-1
abundance: few
CDR3aa: CASSARLNYGYTF
CDR3nt: TGCGCCAGCAGCGCGCGCCTAAACTATGGCTACACCTTC

d_gene: NA
j_gene: TRBJ1-2
v_gene: TRBV7-2
abundance: NA
CDR3aa: CASSSPRQRQNGYTF
CDR3nt: TGTGCCAGCAGCTCCCCCCGACAGCGACAAAATGGCTACACCTTC

d_gene: NA
j_gene: TRBJ1-1
v_gene: TRBV4-1
abundance: NA
CDR3aa: CASRIGQGNAEAFF
CDR3nt: TGCGCCAGCAGAATCGGGCAGGGTAACGCTGAAGCTTTCTTT

d_gene: NA
j_gene: TRBJ1-1
v_gene: TRBV7-9
abundance: NA
CDR3aa: CASSDHGGRRAFF
CDR3nt: TGTGCCAGCAGCGACCATGGGGGTCGGAGGGCTTTCTTT

d_gene: NA
j_gene: TRBJ1-6
v_gene: TRBV12-5
abundance: few
CDR3aa: CASGRQEGSTPLHF
CDR3nt: TGTGCTAGTGGAAGACAGGAGGGCAGTACACCCCTCCACTTT

d_gene: TRBD1
j_gene: TRBJ1-2
v_gene: TRBV28
abundance: NA
CDR3aa: CASSSDRAVGYTF
CDR3nt: TGTGCCAGCAGTTCAGACAGGGCCGTTGGCTACACCTTC

d_gene: NA
j_gene: TRBJ1-2
v_gene: TRBV6-1
abundance: NA
CDR3aa: CASSEWGSANYGYTF
CDR3nt: TGTGCCAGCAGTGAATGGGGATCCGCGAACTATGGCTACACCTTC

d_gene: NA
j_gene: TRBJ2-7
v_gene: TRBV7-9
abundance: NA
CDR3aa: CASSLYGRSYEQYF
CDR3nt: TGTGCCAGCAGCTTATACGGCAGGTCCTACGAGCAGTACTTC

d_gene: NA
j_gene: TRBJ2-7
v_gene: TRBV19
abundance: NA
CDR3aa: CASSISWTRRSEQYF
CDR3nt: TGTGCCAGTAGTATCTCCTGGACAAGGAGGAGCGAGCAGTACTTC

d_gene: NA
j_gene: TRBJ1-1
v_gene: TRBV19
abundance: NA
CDR3aa: CASSTGNRATEAFF
CDR3nt: TGTGCCAGTAGTACCGGGAACAGGGCCACTGAAGCTTTCTTT

d_gene: NA
j_gene: TRBJ1-1
v_gene: TRBV15
abundance: once
CDR3aa: CATSSPAGNTEAFF
CDR3nt: TGTGCCACCAGCAGCCCCGCGGGGAACACTGAAGCTTTCTTT

d_gene: NA
j_gene: TRBJ1-1
v_gene: TRBV18
abundance: NA
CDR3aa: CASHTSSGVGNTEAFF
CDR3nt: TGTGCCAGCCACACCTCTTCGGGGGTTGGGAACACTGAAGCTTTCTTT

d_gene: NA
j_gene: TRBJ2-4
v_gene: TRBV7-4
abundance: NA
CDR3aa: CASSLGPRRCSIQYF
CDR3nt: TGTGCCAGCAGCTTAGGCCCTCGTCGGTGTAGCATTCAGTACTTC

d_gene: NA
j_gene: TRBJ1-2
v_gene: TRBV14
abundance: few
CDR3aa: CASSPVPGWAYGYTF
CDR3nt: TGTGCCAGCAGCCCAGTCCCGGGCTGGGCCTATGGCTACACCTTC

d_gene: TRBD1
j_gene: TRBJ1-2
v_gene: TRBV6-5
abundance: few
CDR3aa: CASSSWTGEDYGYTF
CDR3nt: TGTGCCAGCAGTTCCTGGACAGGGGAAGACTATGGCTACACCTTC